This T cell receptor (beta chain) is drawn from a study of cytomegalovirus exposure and HLA in healthy donors listed by TCRdb under 2017. Background on the whole study: An earlier analysis of roughly 630 of the donors reported 250 to 350 Gb of sequence data and around 120 million unique TCR beta sequences from 190 million or so T cells. Typing coverage varied by locus: about 629-630 donors for A, B, C, DRB1 and DQB1; approximately 500 for DQA1; nearly 610 for DPA1; around 490 for DPB1. Among the roughly 380 genotyped donors, around 79% belonged to the genetic ancestry cluster associated with self-reported Caucasian donors. The aim of the study was to test whether cataloging public T cell receptors could identify signatures of past pathogen exposure. Because of strong linkage in the cohort, roughly five DR-DQ haplotypes were treated as single units for association and clustering. A later genetic analysis used genome-wide SNP genotypes for about 60% of the roughly 670 donors, treating that subset as a discovery cohort. In an earlier analysis of roughly 540 of the donors, high-throughput TCR beta sequencing was used to judge whether each TCR beta V gene segment behaved as functional or pseudogenic. On average, roughly 250,000 unique TCR beta nucleotide sequences were sequenced per donor among 398 genotyped donors of the cohort, with around 19% of those sequences being non-productive. A later analysis re-examined previously published TCR beta repertoires from more than 650 donors and added high-resolution HLA genotyping to investigate patterns of TCR occurrence. Using immunosequencing, the study profiled T cell repertoires from around 670 subjects and related those repertoires to cytomegalovirus serostatus. Donor age, sex, ethnicity and CMV serostatus were compiled together with the repertoire data. To predict cytomegalovirus infection status, the study brought together high-throughput TCR immunosequencing, statistical association of individual TCRs with disease status, and machine learning. In addition to the first cohort of roughly 670 subjects, a separate validation cohort of 120 different subjects was used. In the later analysis, no new phenotypic data were used to find candidate immune exposures; instead, reliance was placed on TCR beta sequences and their occurrence across donors. Both class I and class II loci were covered by HLA typing, at four-digit resolution. Every repertoire in the discovery cohort had been generated on one and the same sequencing platform. An early release that covered about 600 HLA-typed donors contained approximately 300 gigabases of sequencing data and about 84 million unique TCR sequences.

Broad study findings and their caveats: An association between a missense DCLRE1C variant and V-gene and J-gene trimming of TCR beta chains was found in a later genetic analysis and replicated in an independent cohort. In both the original and validation cohorts, the classifier was reported to diagnose cytomegalovirus status with high specificity and sensitivity. Three of the identified cytomegalovirus-associated TCR beta chains were confirmed in vitro to be specific for cytomegalovirus antigens. Only TCR beta chains were sequenced in this cohort, and the absence of alpha or paired-chain data limited detectable features. A later analysis found that HLA-associated TCR beta chains were more clonally expanded and had lower generation probabilities than equally common non-associated chains. In an earlier analysis of 587 of the donors, most TCR beta V segments appeared in productive rearrangements about 87% or about 30% of the time, broadly matching IMGT annotations. A later genetic analysis reported fewer N-insertions in productive TCRs among donors in an Asian-associated ancestry cluster than the roughly 620-donor mean. Seventeen rarely observed V segments, including chromosome 9 orphons, were excluded from the earlier analysis of 550 to 700 of the donors because counts were too low. According to the authors, the approach could potentially be generalized to other disease states and immunological phenotypes. CMV serostatus was the only immune exposure information available for the cohort. Because HLA typing was missing for some donors at each locus, association tests included only the typed subset. When HLA alleles, especially DR and DQ, strongly co-occurred, attributing TCR associations to individual alleles was difficult. According to a later analysis, TCR association rates differed among HLA loci, with DRB1 alleles showing the most associated TCRs and HLA-C alleles showing the fewest. A further reported finding was that TCR beta sequences accurately predicted the HLA-A and HLA-B alleles for most subjects in the first cohort. In a later analysis, most CMV-associated TCR beta chains were found to appear HLA-restricted, with HLA associations seemingly driven largely by CMV exposure. At a false discovery rate of 0.05, a later analysis linked 16,000 or so TCR beta sequences to specific HLA alleles. Presence/absence analyses assumed roughly uniform sequencing depth across donors, an assumption that may not hold. Linkage disequilibrium might explain the correlated functional status among segregating V segments, but an unknown experimental factor could not be ruled out. The study gave a list of more than 150 TCR beta chains associated with cytomegalovirus. A cluster of highly shared sequence variants was judged likely to be a technical artifact of the sequencing pipeline. The 87-base-pair reads could not distinguish some IMGT-functional V segments, including TRBV6-2 and TRBV6-3, so those segments were excluded. According to a later analysis, parvovirus B19, influenza, CMV and Epstein-Barr virus appeared linked to several top co-occurrence clusters. Across donors, most TCR sequences were observed very rarely, whereas some public TCRs were present in many individuals.

The cohort was made up of under 800 healthy bone marrow donors. At the time of sampling, every cohort member was nominally healthy, though immune exposures that went unrecorded were likely present. The donor was CMV seronegative and belonged to the group of under 400 seronegative cohort members. A peripheral blood sample was provided by each donor, and peripheral blood mononuclear cells were used for TCR beta sequencing. The Qiagen DNeasy Blood Extraction Kit was used to extract genomic DNA from the blood cell samples. Library prep was done by the immunoSEQ multiplex PCR assay. The multiplex PCR relied on a mix of 60 forward primers for TCR Vbeta segments and 13 reverse primers for TCR Jbeta segments. The CDR3 region of rearranged TCR beta genes was amplified from genomic DNA by a multiplex PCR assay. On the Illumina HiSeq System, the amplified TCR beta libraries were sequenced as 87-base-pair reads. As for the authors' bioinformatics: Across the 640 or so repertoires, a later analysis counted 80 million or so unique TCR beta chains, approximately 12 million of which were shared by at least two donors. Raw reads were error-corrected and collapsed into unique sequences by a nearest-neighbor algorithm in which closely related sequences were merged to remove PCR and sequencing errors. Alignment of CDR3 sequences to IMGT reference sequences was used to assign V, D and J gene segments. Each retained sequence needed at least a six-nucleotide match to both a V gene segment and a J gene segment. Rearrangements were classified as productive when the CDR3 lacked stop codons and remained in frame with V and J, and all other rearrangements were classified as non-productive. Following IMGT convention, CDR3 was defined as the stretch from the second conserved V-encoded cysteine up to the conserved J-encoded phenylalanine. The earlier analysis of 587 of the donors excluded sequences that lacked an unambiguous match to a single V gene segment. An earlier analysis of under 750 of the donors called V segments functional above 56.7% productive rearrangements and segregating when the between-donor standard deviation exceeded 5%. To diagnose cytomegalovirus status from the catalog of TCR beta chain sequences, a statistical classification framework was built. V and J gene assignment, in a later analysis, came from comparing TCR nucleotide sequences with IMGT/GENE-DB human TR gene sequences. The TCRdist pipeline was used in a later analysis to assign CDR3 sequences and most-parsimonious VDJ recombination scenarios. In a later analysis, each TCR beta chain was defined by its CDR3 amino acid sequence together with its V-gene family, and reads without a unique V-gene family were excluded. As a way to deal with suspected cross-contamination and a sequencing artifact, a later analysis dropped 450 to 600 nucleotide sequences that were highly shared and had low generation probability. In a later analysis, a clonal expansion index was calculated for each public chain from normalized within-repertoire ranks of inferred template counts. Generation probabilities in a later analysis came from a VDJ recombination model fitted to out-of-frame rearrangements, and those results were checked against IGoR. A later analysis scored TCR-TCR, TCR-HLA and TCR-CMV co-occurrence with hypergeometric tests, applying a repertoire-size bias correction to TCR pairs. To estimate false discovery rates, a later analysis permuted the HLA or CMV assignments 20 times. In a later analysis, co-occurring TCRs were grouped using DBSCAN, and TCRdist sequence similarity was added for clustering within HLA-allele-positive subsets. Repertoires with fewer than 30,000 or more than 120,000 public chains, plus five repertoires with anomalous nucleotide sharing, were excluded from co-occurrence clustering. TCRdb obtained this table from immuneACCESS and retained in-frame rearrangements with V and J assigned. These tables miss some clones; where compared with another copy, unresolved V genes account for less than half of the shortfall, and the remainder is unexplained. Clonal size and the V and J genes are those of that table, whereas D and trimming came from the DNA. The sample records 110,000 or so clones, roughly 87% of which are singletons. The ten top clones hold 1.5% of the sample.

The CDR3, from cysteine to phenylalanine, totals 14 residues. The kept DNA is CDR3 alone, 42 bases in frame from the first base. CDR1 and CDR2, looked up from the germline V gene, are MGHDK and SYGVNS. V and J lose 4 bases and 8 bases, and a span of 14 bases separates them. In the case of this clone: It has no known antigen specificity. No quality values exist for individual bases; no much larger clone is one base distant.

Sequenced: PBMCs. The chain links TRBV25-1 with TRBJ1-4; the D gene is perhaps TRBD1, on 6 matching bases. This TCR came from a woman between 18 and 29 years old in good health and CMV-seronegative. The DNA sequence is as follows: TGTGCCAGCAGTGCAAACAGGGTAGGCGAAAAACTGTTTTTT. Protein translation: CASSANRVGEKLFF.